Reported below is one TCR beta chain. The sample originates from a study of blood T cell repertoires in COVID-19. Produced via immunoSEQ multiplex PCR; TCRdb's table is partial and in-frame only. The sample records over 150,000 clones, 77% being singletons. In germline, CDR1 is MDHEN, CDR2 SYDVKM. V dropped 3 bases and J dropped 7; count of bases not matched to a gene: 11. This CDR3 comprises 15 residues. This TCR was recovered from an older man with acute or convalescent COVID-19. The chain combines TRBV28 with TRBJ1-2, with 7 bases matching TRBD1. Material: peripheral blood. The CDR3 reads CASSLSGGRVGGYTF. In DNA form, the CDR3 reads TGTGCCAGCAGTTTGTCAGGGGGAAGAGTTGGTGGCTACACCTTC.